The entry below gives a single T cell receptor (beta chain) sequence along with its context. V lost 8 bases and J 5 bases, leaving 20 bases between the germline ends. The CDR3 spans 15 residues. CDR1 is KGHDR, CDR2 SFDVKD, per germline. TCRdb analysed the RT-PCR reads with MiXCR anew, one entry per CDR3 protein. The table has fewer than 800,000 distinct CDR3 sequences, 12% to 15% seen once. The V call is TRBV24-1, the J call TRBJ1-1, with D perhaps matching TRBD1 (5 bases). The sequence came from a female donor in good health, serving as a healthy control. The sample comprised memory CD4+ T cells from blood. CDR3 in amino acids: CATMMHRWTGTEAFF. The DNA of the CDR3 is TGTGCCACCATGATGCACAGGTGGACCGGGACTGAAGCTTTCTTT.